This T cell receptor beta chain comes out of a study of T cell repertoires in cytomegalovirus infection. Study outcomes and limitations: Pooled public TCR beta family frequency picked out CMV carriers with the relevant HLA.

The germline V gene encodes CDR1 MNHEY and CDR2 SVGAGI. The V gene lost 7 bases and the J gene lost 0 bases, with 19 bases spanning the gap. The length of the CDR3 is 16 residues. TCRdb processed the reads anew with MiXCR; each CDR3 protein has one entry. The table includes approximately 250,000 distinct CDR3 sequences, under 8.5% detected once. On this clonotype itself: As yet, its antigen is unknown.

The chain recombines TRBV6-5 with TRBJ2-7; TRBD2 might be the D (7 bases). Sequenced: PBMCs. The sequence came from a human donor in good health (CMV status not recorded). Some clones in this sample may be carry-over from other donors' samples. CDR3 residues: CASIARGTLHSYEQYF. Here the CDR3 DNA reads TGTGCCAGCATCGCGCGGGGGACATTGCACTCCTACGAGCAGTACTTC.